The clone carrying this T cell receptor (beta chain) was seen a handful of times. The antigen is not known. Around day 10 of culture, CD4+ T cells were separated out. This entry belongs to a study of vaccination effects on CD4 cells after COVID-19. Study-wide context: Participants each got two BNT162b2 or mRNA-1273 vaccine doses. Peptides at 10 ug/ml and IL-2 at about 10 IU/ml were added to some 2 million PBMC per well. Study-wide results and limits: After vaccination, at late timepoints, clones induced by infection and by vaccine contracted markedly.

The protocol was immunoSEQ multiplex PCR, while the TCRdb copy is restricted to in-frame clones and leaves out a portion. The repertoire holds around 27,000 clones, with about 62% as singletons. The CDR3 length is 14 residues. CDR1 and CDR2 from the germline V gene are LNHDA and SQIVND (reference sequence). The V segment lost 11 bases and the J segment 6 bases; nucleotides outside the gene matches: 6. This chain links TRBV19 with TRBJ2-2; TRBD2 agrees at 13 bases. This material consisted of CD4+ T cells from PBMCs cultured without peptide, taken before COVID-19 vaccination. The TCR comes from a human donor who received a COVID-19 vaccine. CDR3 nucleotides: TGTGCCCAGGGACTAGCGGGACTAGCCGGGGAGCTGTTTTTT. Protein: CAQGLAGLAGELFF.